This TCR beta chain was identified in a study of cytomegalovirus exposure and HLA in healthy donors. The data were produced by immunoSEQ multiplex PCR, yet TCRdb's version contains in-frame clones alone and is incomplete. The sample holds around 120,000 clones; over 85% are singletons and the top ten take under 2%. This CDR3 comprises 15 residues. CDR1 is MNHNS, CDR2 SASEGT, per germline. The V and J ends lost 0 bases and 8 bases respectively, with 16 bases between them. The clonotype comes from a woman aged 18-29 years in good health and CMV-seronegative. The sequencing input was PBMCs. This chain connects TRBV6-1 to TRBJ1-2; D gene uncertain. Here the CDR3 DNA reads TGTGCCAGCAGTGAAGCCGGCCTCGGAGCGCGGGGCTACACCTTC. It is translated as CASSEAGLGARGYTF.